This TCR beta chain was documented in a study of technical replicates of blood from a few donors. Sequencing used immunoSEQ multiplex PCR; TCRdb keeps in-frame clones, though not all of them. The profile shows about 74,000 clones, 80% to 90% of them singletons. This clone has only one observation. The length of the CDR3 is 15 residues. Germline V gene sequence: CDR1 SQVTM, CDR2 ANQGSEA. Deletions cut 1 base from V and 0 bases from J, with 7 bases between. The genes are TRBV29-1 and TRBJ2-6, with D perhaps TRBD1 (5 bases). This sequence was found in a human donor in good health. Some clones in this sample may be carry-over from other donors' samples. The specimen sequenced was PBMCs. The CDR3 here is CSVEGQSSGANVLTF. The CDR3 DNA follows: TGCAGCGTTGAAGGACAGAGCTCTGGGGCCAACGTCCTGACTTTC.